Listed here is a single T cell receptor (beta chain). These data are taken from a study of blood T cell repertoires in COVID-19. Overall study context: PBMCs, B-cell-depleted T cells, or T cells provided the cDNA or gDNA that made up the material.

In the source study's methods: Amplification of reference gene primers provided the estimated nucleated cell counts. Using immunoSEQ multiplex PCR, the repertoire was profiled, and TCRdb retains in-frame clones only, with some absent. V, J and clone size reflect that table, while D and trimming were determined from the DNA. The sample consists of roughly 330,000 clones, approximately 89% of them appearing once. Germline values: CDR1 SGHAT, CDR2 FQNNGV. V was shortened by 3 bases and J by 3 bases, with 8 bases between the two germline ends. This CDR3 is built from 13 residues. This sequence joins TRBV11-2 and TRBJ1-1; D is undetermined. The sequence was collected from a woman aged 25 to 39 who had recovered from COVID-19. Sequences were obtained from PBMCs or T cells enriched from blood (not recorded which). In nucleotides, the CDR3 is TGTGCCAGCAGCTTGATCTCGGACACTGAAGCTTTCTTT. Translation gives CASSLISDTEAFF. Using reference TRBV11-2 and TRBJ1-1 for the parts outside the CDR3, the full variable domain is EAGVAQSPRYKIIEKRQSVAFWCNPISGHATLYWYQQILGQGPKLLIQFQNNGVVDDSQLPKDRFSAERLKGVDSTLKIQPAKLEDSAVYLCASSLISDTEAFFGQGTRLTVV.